The 18 T cell receptor beta chains in this list originate from one sample, sequenced in a study of CD8+CD57+ T cells in acquired aplastic anemia. Sequencing involved patients with CD8+CD57+ cell expansion previously shown by flow cytometry. Genomic DNA provided the template from which TCR beta VDJ and CDR3 profiles were obtained. In TCRdb, the reads were re-called with MiXCR into one record per CDR3 protein. This table holds about 160,000 distinct CDR3 sequences, 71% found once. Sequencing was done on a sample of sorted CD4+, CD8+, or CD8+CD57+ T cells (not recorded which) from PBMCs. Source of these receptors: a human donor with aplastic anemia.

CDR3 region: CASTEPGANTEAFF. The CDR3, as DNA: TGTGCCAGCACCGAGCCAGGGGCGAACACTGAAGCTTTCTTT. The V gene is TRBV12-3 or TRBV12-4, the J gene TRBJ1-1; D might be TRBD1 (6 bases). This CDR3 spans 14 amino acids. The germline V and J ends were trimmed by 7 bases and 1 base, with 13 bases remaining between them.

This chain joins TRBV19 and TRBJ1-2; 7 bases map to TRBD1. The CDR3 contains 15 residues. Looked up from germline, CDR1 is LNHDA and CDR2 is SQIVND (reference sequence). The trim removed 5 bases at V and 5 bases at J, leaving 11 bases unmatched. CDR3 in amino acids: CASSGRDSPVYGYTF. The CDR3 DNA follows: TGTGCCAGTAGTGGAAGGGACAGCCCTGTATATGGCTACACCTTC.

This chain links TRBV7-3 with TRBJ2-5; 7 nucleotides match TRBD1. Trimming at V came to 3 bases and at J to 3 bases, leaving 4 bases not matched to a gene. CDR1 and CDR2 from the germline V gene are SGHTA and FQGTGA. This CDR3 is 14 amino acids long. The DNA for the CDR3 is TGTGCCAGCAGCTTGGGACAGAGAGAAGAGACCCAGTACTTC. Residues: CASSLGQREETQYF.

The genes are TRBV10-1 and TRBJ1-1; D remains unclear. The V end was cut by 7 bases, the J end by 0 bases, with 9 bases between. Germline CDR1 is WNHNN and CDR2 is SYGVQD (reference sequence). The CDR3 runs 13 residues. The CDR3 is CASTKDLNTEAFF. CDR3 nucleotides: TGCGCCAGCACGAAGGACCTGAACACTGAAGCTTTCTTT.

The V gene is TRBV15, the J gene TRBJ2-7, with D unresolved. Per germline, CDR1 LNHNV and CDR2 YYDKDF (reference sequence). CDR3 length: 13 residues. Trimming stripped 3 bases from V and 2 bases from J, with 8 bases between. The CDR3 loop reads CATSRDLAYEQYF. CDR3 coding DNA: TGTGCCACCAGCAGGGATCTCGCCTACGAGCAGTACTTC.

The CDR3 protein is CASSVYPMNTEAFF. The CDR3 nucleotides are TGTGCCAGCAGCGTATACCCCATGAACACTGAAGCTTTCTTT. This sequence joins TRBV9 and TRBJ1-1; D is ambiguous. The length of the CDR3 is 14 residues. Germline lookup yields CDR1 SGDLS and CDR2 YYNGEE. The ends were cut back, 1 base at V and 0 bases at J, with 7 bases in the middle.

This chain joins TRBV7-2 and TRBJ2-7; 10 nucleotides line up with TRBD2. The trim removed 3 bases at V and 3 bases at J, leaving 8 bases unmatched. Germline CDR1 SGHTA, CDR2 FQGNSA. The CDR3 has 16 residues. The CDR3 DNA follows: TGTGCCAGCAGCTTTGAGATGGTAGCGGGAGGCTACGAGCAGTACTTC. It translates to CASSFEMVAGGYEQYF.

This chain links TRBV5-1 with TRBJ2-1; D call uncertain. The length of the CDR3 is 14 residues. Germline V gives CDR1 SGHRS, CDR2 YFSETQ. The germline V and J ends were trimmed by 4 bases and 2 bases, with 10 bases remaining between them. The CDR3 coding sequence is TGCGCCAGCAGCGATGAGTTTACCTACAATGAGCAGTTCTTC. Its protein product is CASSDEFTYNEQFF.

This clonotype was seen only a few times. The chain is built from TRBV10-2 and TRBJ1-3, with D perhaps matching TRBD1 (5 bases). CDR3 length: 18 amino acids. V lost 10 bases and J 1 base, leaving 26 bases between the germline ends. Germline V lookup: CDR1 WSHSY, CDR2 SAAADI. CDR3 DNA: TGCGCCACCACCGATATCAAGGGGAGGGGTAGATCTGGAAACACCATATATTTT. Amino acids: CATTDIKGRGRSGNTIYF.

V usage is TRBV24-1 and J usage is TRBJ2-7; TRBD2 aligns across 8 bases. This CDR3 is built from 16 residues. Germline V lookup: CDR1 KGHDR, CDR2 SFDVKD. V shed 3 bases, J shed 5 bases, and the junction held 11 bases outside the gene matches. In DNA form, the CDR3 reads TGTGCCACCAGTGATGCGGGCGGGGGGCTAAAGGACGAGCAGTACTTC. Residues: CATSDAGGGLKDEQYF.

V is TRBV10-3 and J is TRBJ1-5, with D unclear. Between the trimmed V and J ends, which lost 4 bases and 4 bases, there was a span of 11 bases. The CDR3 is 14 residues long. CDR1 and CDR2 (germline): ENHRY, SYGVKD. Here the CDR3 reads CAISGTGLNQPQHF. Written as DNA, the CDR3 is TGTGCCATCAGTGGAACGGGTCTGAATCAGCCCCAGCATTTT.

V usage is TRBV7-3 and J usage is TRBJ2-3; perhaps TRBD2 as D (6 bases). From germline, CDR1 is SGHTA and CDR2 FQGTGA. Trimming left V 5 bases short and J 5 bases short, with 11 bases between. This CDR3 has 13 amino acids. The CDR3 here is CASSPNSGDTQYF. The CDR3 region has the DNA TGTGCCAGCAGCCCGAATAGCGGAGATACGCAGTATTTT.

V usage is TRBV20-1 and J usage is TRBJ1-3; D remains ambiguous. V gave up 4 bases and J gave up 4 bases, with 5 bases separating them. The CDR3 is 11 amino acids. Looked up from germline, CDR1 is DFQATT and CDR2 is SNEGSKA (reference sequence). CDR3 amino acids: CSAISGNTIYF. The CDR3 DNA reads TGCAGTGCTATCAGCGGAAACACCATATATTTT.

This clonotype was seen a handful of times. The V and J genes are TRBV6-4 and TRBJ2-5; 8 bases are a match to TRBD2. Trimming at V came to 6 bases and at J to 1 base, leaving 4 bases not matched to a gene. The germline V gene encodes CDR1 MRHNA and CDR2 SNTAGT. The CDR3 covers 14 residues. The CDR3 DNA follows: TGTGCCAGCAGACTAGGGACTAGCCAAGAGACCCAGTACTTC. Encoded protein: CASRLGTSQETQYF.

The rearrangement joins TRBV7-3 to TRBJ1-2; no firm D call. CDR1 is SGHTA, CDR2 FQGTGA, per germline. Trimming stripped 2 bases from V and 6 bases from J, with 10 bases between. The length of the CDR3 is 13 residues. The DNA of the CDR3 is TGTGCCAGCAGCTTAGACGTCGGTGATGGCTACACCTTC. Its protein is CASSLDVGDGYTF.

The V gene is TRBV19, the J gene TRBJ1-1, with D unresolved. CDR3 length: 14 residues. Germline V CDR1 and CDR2: LNHDA, SQIVND (reference sequence). Trimming removed 1 base from V and 4 bases from J, with 10 bases in between. CDR3 in DNA: TGTGCCAGTAGTATAGCGACATTGGGCACTGAAGCTTTCTTT. Its protein is CASSIATLGTEAFF.

With regard to this clonotype: One end of the junction is discordant with germline, which a read error may explain. CDR3 DNA sequence: TGTGCCACCAGTGATGCTAGCGGGGGGCCCACAGATACGCGGTATTTT. Translating gives CATSDASGGPTDTRYF. This chain connects TRBV24-1 to TRBJ2-3, with 11 bases fitting TRBD2. Per germline, CDR1 KGHDR and CDR2 SFDVKD. The CDR3 has 16 residues.

This clonotype has only a few counts. This CDR3 is CSARGPGVGSLYEQYF. The CDR3 DNA reads as TGCAGTGCTAGAGGCCCGGGTGTAGGGTCCCTCTACGAGCAGTACTTC. The genes are TRBV20-1 and TRBJ2-7; D unclear. Germline CDR1 reads DFQATT; CDR2 reads SNEGSKA (reference sequence). Deletions cut 1 base from V and 3 bases from J, with 19 bases between. The CDR3 totals 16 residues.